This T cell receptor beta chain originates from a study of blood T cell repertoires in COVID-19. The Seattle patients joined while their infection was active and were tracked longitudinally afterward. TCRdb's copy holds only in-frame clones and misses some; the assay was immunoSEQ multiplex PCR. The table includes fewer than 350,000 clones, roughly 90% detected once. The CDR3 length is 16 residues. Germline CDR1 reads MNHEY; CDR2 reads SMNVEV (reference sequence). V was pared by 3 bases and J by 4 bases, with 15 bases between. The J gene is TRBJ2-2, the V gene TRBV27; possibly TRBD2 for D (7 bases). The receptor's source is a woman aged 25 to 45 with COVID-19, enrolled during active disease. The specimen was peripheral blood. CDR3 sequence: CASSFSAGAGTGELFF. The CDR3 DNA follows: TGTGCCAGCAGTTTCAGTGCGGGGGCGGGCACCGGGGAGCTGTTTTTT.